The rows below give T cell receptor beta chains drawn from one sample of a study of OX40 agonist ivuxolimab in advanced cancers. TCRdb's copy holds only in-frame clones and misses some; the assay was immunoSEQ multiplex PCR. Counted here are tens of thousands of clones, 86% occurring once; the ten biggest clones make up roughly 15%. Sequences were derived from CD4+ or CD8+ T cells sorted from blood, sampled in a trial of the OX40 agonist ivuxolimab. Source of these receptors: an adult with an advanced solid tumor such as melanoma, head and neck, liver or kidney cancer. CDR3s include the opening cysteine and the closing phenylalanine or tryptophan. The order of the fields is clone size, D gene, CDR3 length, V gene, J gene, CDR3 protein, CDR3 DNA. The D gene is left open where the match is weak. Expanded clones are given a class, and other clones once, few, many or no size at all.

>NA|NA|12|TRBV28|TRBJ1-2
CAVVKVDYGYTF
TGTGCCGTCGTGAAGGTGGACTATGGCTACACCTTC
>once|NA|14|TRBV29-1|TRBJ2-3
CSVQDSSGSDTQYF
TGCAGCGTGCAAGACAGTTCGGGTTCAGATACGCAGTATTTT
>NA|NA|20|TRBV7-3|TRBJ2-3
CASSLTEQTSSVIGGDTQYF
TGTGCCAGCAGCTTAACGGAACAGACTAGCTCAGTGATAGGGGGCGATACGCAGTATTTT
>NA|NA|16|TRBV5-5|TRBJ2-3
CASSLREAGVTDTQYF
TGTGCCAGCAGCTTGAGGGAGGCGGGCGTCACAGATACGCAGTATTTT
>NA|NA|14|TRBV28|TRBJ2-7
CASSLVGNTYEQYF
TGTGCCAGCAGTTTAGTCGGAAACACCTACGAGCAGTACTTC
>NA|NA|14|TRBV5-1|TRBJ2-7
CASSSGTGYYEQYF
TGCGCCAGCAGCTCCGGAACAGGATACTACGAGCAGTACTTC
>few|NA|16|TRBV28|TRBJ2-2
CASSIPATANTGELFF
TGTGCCAGCAGTATCCCTGCGACAGCCAACACCGGGGAGCTGTTTTTT
>NA|NA|14|TRBV6-1|TRBJ1-2
CASSEGGTLYGYTF
TGTGCCAGCAGTGAAGGCGGGACGCTCTATGGCTACACCTTC
>NA|TRBD2|17|TRBV4-1|TRBJ2-7
CASSQGWGGRGFWEQYF
TGCGCCAGCAGCCAAGGGTGGGGCGGGAGGGGTTTCTGGGAGCAGTACTTC
>NA|NA|12|TRBV30|TRBJ1-6
CAWSESHSPLHF
TGTGCCTGGAGTGAGAGCCATTCACCCCTCCACTTT
>NA|TRBD1|14|TRBV25-1|TRBJ2-3
CASSAEGAADTQYF
TGTGCCAGCAGTGCTGAGGGGGCAGCCGATACGCAGTATTTT
>NA|NA|13|TRBV19|TRBJ1-2
CASSTNDRLGYTF
TGTGCCAGTAGTACCAACGACAGGCTCGGCTACACCTTC
>NA|NA|13|TRBV11-3|TRBJ2-7
CASSLSGLYEQYF
TGTGCCAGCAGCTTAAGCGGGTTATACGAGCAGTACTTC
>few|NA|15|TRBV28|TRBJ2-1
CASRETPGPYNEQFF
TGTGCCAGCAGGGAGACTCCGGGGCCCTACAATGAGCAGTTCTTC
>NA|TRBD1|15|TRBV19|TRBJ2-7
CASSPPGQPAYEQYF
TGTGCCAGTAGTCCCCCGGGACAGCCGGCATACGAGCAGTACTTC
>NA|NA|14|TRBV19|TRBJ1-3
CASSPWESGNTIYF
TGTGCCAGTAGCCCTTGGGAGTCTGGAAACACCATATATTTT
>NA|TRBD1|16|TRBV2|TRBJ2-7
CASSEAGTGKSYEQYF
TGTGCCAGCAGTGAGGCTGGGACAGGGAAATCCTACGAGCAGTACTTC
>NA|NA|16|TRBV5-1|TRBJ1-5
CASSFLPGESNQPQHF
TGCGCCAGCAGCTTCTTGCCAGGGGAGAGCAATCAGCCCCAGCATTTT
>NA|NA|11|TRBV20-1|TRBJ2-3
CSASNIDTQYF
TGCAGTGCTAGTAATATCGATACGCAGTATTTT
>NA|NA|12|TRBV2|TRBJ1-4
CASKGYNEKLFF
TGTGCCAGCAAAGGGTATAATGAAAAACTGTTTTTT
>NA|NA|14|TRBV27|TRBJ2-3
CASSLGVGTDTQYF
TGTGCCAGCAGTTTAGGAGTGGGCACAGATACGCAGTATTTT
>NA|TRBD1|15|TRBV5-1|TRBJ1-4
CASSLDNRGTEKLFF
TGCGCCAGCAGCTTGGATAACAGGGGGACAGAAAAACTGTTTTTT
>NA|NA|15|TRBV11-2|TRBJ2-5
CASSPVGGSGETQYF
TGTGCCAGCAGCCCCGTCGGGGGAAGCGGGGAGACCCAGTACTTC
>NA|NA|13|TRBV6-6|TRBJ1-5
CASSYLANQPQHF
TGTGCCAGCAGTTACCTAGCCAATCAGCCCCAGCATTTT
>NA|NA|12|TRBV5-1|TRBJ2-5
CASSLSRETQYF
TGCGCCAGCAGCTTGTCCCGAGAGACCCAGTACTTC
>NA|NA|14|TRBV19|TRBJ2-3
CASSKGPSTDTQYF
TGTGCCAGTAGTAAAGGGCCCAGCACAGATACGCAGTATTTT
>NA|NA|11|TRBV6-6|TRBJ2-7
CASVSFGEQYF
TGTGCCAGCGTATCCTTCGGCGAGCAGTACTTC
>few|NA|18|TRBV7-2|TRBJ2-3
CASNNPTGAGLRTDTQYF
TGTGCCAGCAACAACCCGACCGGGGCAGGCCTTCGCACAGATACGCAGTATTTT
>NA|NA|12|TRBV7-9|TRBJ2-7
CASSLGGRRQYF
TGTGCCAGCAGCTTAGGGGGTAGAAGGCAGTACTTC
>NA|TRBD1|13|TRBV7-3|TRBJ2-1
CASSPGTGNEQFF
TGTGCCAGCAGCCCCGGGACAGGGAATGAGCAGTTCTTC
>NA|NA|11|TRBV28|TRBJ1-2
CASSRAWGYTF
TGTGCCAGCAGTCGTGCTTGGGGCTACACCTTC
>NA|TRBD1|14|TRBV5-1|TRBJ2-3
CASSLGTGRDTQYF
TGCGCCAGCAGCTTGGGGACAGGCCGCGATACGCAGTATTTT
>NA|NA|18|TRBV6-1|TRBJ1-5
CASSEIPTGRVSNQPQHF
TGTGCCAGCAGTGAAATTCCGACCGGGAGGGTTAGCAATCAGCCCCAGCATTTT
>once|NA|16|TRBV5-1|TRBJ2-2
CASSWAPSSNTGELFF
TGCGCCAGCAGCTGGGCCCCGAGTTCGAACACCGGGGAGCTGTTTTTT
>NA|TRBD1|14|TRBV7-3|TRBJ2-3
CASSRGQITDTQYF
TGTGCCAGCAGCCGGGGACAGATCACAGATACGCAGTATTTT
>few|NA|15|TRBV29-1|TRBJ1-1
CSVEGVGGANTEAFF
TGCAGCGTTGAGGGGGTTGGGGGGGCGAACACTGAAGCTTTCTTT
>NA|NA|14|TRBV28|TRBJ1-4
CASREGRINEKLFF
TGTGCCAGCAGGGAGGGTCGAATCAATGAAAAACTGTTTTTT
>NA|NA|15|TRBV7-8|TRBJ2-7
CASSLLAALSYEQYF
TGTGCCAGCAGCTTACTGGCGGCCCTCTCCTACGAGCAGTACTTC
>NA|NA|16|TRBV7-9|TRBJ2-4
CASTNARGLTKNIQYF
TGTGCCAGCACCAATGCACGGGGGTTGACCAAAAACATTCAGTACTTC
>NA|NA|15|TRBV30|TRBJ1-5
CAWSVHGTGNQPQHF
TGTGCCTGGAGTGTACACGGGACTGGCAATCAGCCCCAGCATTTT
>NA|TRBD2|14|TRBV6-6|TRBJ2-3
CASSYSTSGKTQYF
TGTGCCAGCAGTTACTCGACTAGCGGGAAAACGCAGTATTTT
>NA|NA|14|TRBV2|TRBJ2-6
CASSEVVGANVLTF
TGTGCCAGCAGTGAGGTTGTGGGGGCCAACGTCCTGACTTTC
>NA|NA|15|TRBV2|TRBJ2-3
CASTKERLSTDTQYF
TGTGCCAGCACCAAAGAGCGACTCAGCACAGATACGCAGTATTTT
>NA|NA|15|TRBV28|TRBJ2-3
CASSLAGSSTDTQYF
TGTGCCAGCAGTTTGGCGGGGTCTAGCACAGATACGCAGTATTTT
>once|NA|14|TRBV18|TRBJ1-1
CASSPRHTSTEAFF
TGTGCCAGCTCACCAAGGCATACCAGCACTGAAGCTTTCTTT
>NA|TRBD1|19|TRBV4-1|TRBJ1-1
CASSQALGQGALLATEAFF
TGCGCCAGCAGCCAGGCCCTCGGACAGGGGGCGCTTTTGGCCACTGAAGCTTTCTTT
>once|TRBD1|16|TRBV18|TRBJ2-5
CASSPPQGSYQETQYF
TGTGCCAGCTCACCACCACAGGGGAGTTACCAAGAGACCCAGTACTTC
>few|NA|13|TRBV6-5|TRBJ1-5
CASSDRKTVLQHF
TGTGCCAGCAGTGACAGAAAAACAGTTTTACAGCATTTT